The 4 T cell receptor beta chains listed next were all sequenced from one sample in a study of T-cell memory formation after mild COVID-19. TCRdb reanalysed the 5' RACE reads using MiXCR and keeps one entry per CDR3 protein. The sample has approximately 260,000 distinct CDR3 sequences, around 15% seen once. The sample taken for sequencing was PBMCs or a T cell subset sorted from them (not recorded which). These receptors all stem from a man between 18 and 35 years old who had mild COVID-19 (a few samples of this study predate the infection). Cell type and time point are not known.

The chain recombines TRBV4-1 with TRBJ2-3, with 12 bases aligning to TRBD1. Germline V CDR1 and CDR2: MGHRA, YSYEKL. The CDR3 consists of 15 residues. V shed 3 bases and J 8 bases; nucleotides not matched to a gene: 6. The CDR3 protein is CASSQRGTGGGTQYF. The CDR3 DNA is TGCGCCAGCAGCCAGAGGGGGACAGGGGGCGGTACGCAGTATTTT.

The rearrangement uses TRBV5-1 and TRBJ2-7; 8 nucleotides match TRBD2. The CDR3 is 17 amino acids. Germline CDR1 SGHRS, CDR2 YFSETQ. The V gene end was trimmed by 0 bases and the J gene end by 1 base; junction bases not matched to a gene: 9. CDR3 coding DNA: TGCGCCAGCAGCTTGGAGGTAACGGGGGGGAAATCCTACGAGCAGTACTTC. Translation gives CASSLEVTGGKSYEQYF.

The table lists this clonotype with a few counts. The chain combines TRBV7-9 with TRBJ2-5; no firm D call. The germline V gene encodes CDR1 SEHNR and CDR2 FQNEAQ (reference sequence). The CDR3 is made up of 16 amino acids. V lost 1 base and J 2 bases, leaving 14 bases between the germline ends. In DNA, the CDR3 is TGTGCCAGCAGCTTAGTGGACGCCGATCCACAAGAGACCCAGTACTTC. This codes for CASSLVDADPQETQYF.

This clonotype was observed a handful of times. The chain uses TRBV7-2 and TRBJ1-2; D remains unclear. V lost 2 bases, J lost 6 bases, and 7 bases lay in between. This CDR3 comprises 12 residues. The germline V gene encodes CDR1 SGHTA and CDR2 FQGNSA. The CDR3 DNA sequence: TGTGCCAGCAGCTTATACGCTAATGGCTACACCTTC. It translates to CASSLYANGYTF.